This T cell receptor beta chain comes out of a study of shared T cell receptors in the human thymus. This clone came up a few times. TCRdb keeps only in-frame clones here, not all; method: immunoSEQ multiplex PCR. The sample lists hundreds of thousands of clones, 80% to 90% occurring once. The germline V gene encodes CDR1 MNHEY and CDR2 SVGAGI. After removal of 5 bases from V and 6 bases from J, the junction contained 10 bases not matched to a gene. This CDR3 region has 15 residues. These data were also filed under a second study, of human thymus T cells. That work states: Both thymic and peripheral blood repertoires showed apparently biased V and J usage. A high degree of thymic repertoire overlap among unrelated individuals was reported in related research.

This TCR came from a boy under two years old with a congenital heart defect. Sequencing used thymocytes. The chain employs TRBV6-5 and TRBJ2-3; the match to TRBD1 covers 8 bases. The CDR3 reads CASSTRGRLEDTQYF. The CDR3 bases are TGTGCCAGCAGTACCAGGGGGCGCCTCGAGGATACGCAGTATTTT.